The rows below give T cell receptor beta chains drawn from one sample of a study of blood T cell repertoires in COVID-19. Libraries were prepared by immunoSEQ multiplex PCR; TCRdb keeps only in-frame clonotypes and omits some of them. The table records just over 300,000 clones, 86% of them present only once. Sequencing was carried out using PBMCs or T cells enriched from blood (not recorded which). The origin of the receptors is a man between 25 and 39 years old who had recovered from COVID-19. CDR3s include the opening cysteine and the closing phenylalanine or tryptophan. The order of the fields is V gene, CDR3 length, D gene, J gene, clone size, CDR3 protein, CDR3 DNA. The D gene is left open where the match is weak. The listing skips clone size in some rows; elsewhere it reads once, few, many or a size class.

>TRBV19|15|TRBD1|TRBJ2-1|-
CASTEGRGNYNEQFF
TGTGCCAGTACCGAGGGCAGGGGGAACTACAATGAGCAGTTCTTC
>TRBV27|17|TRBD1|TRBJ2-1|-
CASISIPRTGKNNEQFF
TGTGCCAGCATTAGTATCCCCCGGACAGGGAAAAACAATGAGCAGTTCTTC
>TRBV27|14|-|TRBJ2-1|once
CASSLRGSYNEQFF
TGTGCCAGCAGTTTAAGGGGATCCTACAATGAGCAGTTCTTC
>TRBV5-4|16|-|TRBJ1-6|-
CASSLGAGAPNSPLHF
TGTGCCAGCAGCTTGGGGGCGGGGGCCCCCAATTCACCCCTCCACTTT
>TRBV30|15|-|TRBJ1-2|few
CAWTRAVRANYGYTF
TGTGCCTGGACCCGCGCGGTCCGAGCTAACTATGGCTACACCTTC
>TRBV6-5|14|-|TRBJ2-7|-
CASRPPGTIYEQYF
TGTGCCAGCAGACCGCCCGGGACAATTTACGAGCAGTACTTC
>TRBV11-2|15|-|TRBJ1-1|-
CASSPLSGGRTEAFF
TGTGCCAGCAGCCCTCTTTCGGGGGGGAGGACTGAAGCTTTCTTT
>TRBV19|15|TRBD1|TRBJ1-2|-
CASSIDWDSSYGYTF
TGTGCCAGTAGTATAGATTGGGACAGTTCCTATGGCTACACCTTC
>TRBV28|12|-|TRBJ1-2|-
CASSVPNYGYTF
TGTGCCAGCAGCGTTCCTAACTATGGCTACACCTTC
>TRBV20-1|15|-|TRBJ2-3|once
CSASVPQGGGDTQYF
TGCAGTGCTAGTGTCCCACAGGGTGGCGGGGATACGCAGTATTTT
>TRBV12-5|11|-|TRBJ2-3|-
CASGPGTGQYF
TGTGCTAGTGGTCCCGGGACTGGGCAGTATTTT
>TRBV19|17|TRBD1|TRBJ2-1|-
CASSIEGGTGFSGEQFF
TGTGCCAGTAGTATTGAAGGTGGGACAGGGTTTAGTGGTGAGCAGTTCTTC
>TRBV5-5|14|TRBD1|TRBJ1-1|-
CASSALTGTTEAFF
TGTGCCAGCAGCGCCCTGACAGGGACCACTGAAGCTTTCTTT
>TRBV27|14|TRBD1|TRBJ1-5|-
CASSSGQGNQPQHF
TGTGCCAGCAGTTCGGGACAGGGAAATCAGCCCCAGCATTTT
>TRBV5-1|12|-|TRBJ2-3|-
CASSLSRDTQYF
TGCGCCAGCAGCTTATCTCGAGATACGCAGTATTTT
>TRBV27|14|TRBD1|TRBJ1-2|few
CASSLGGQSYGYTF
TGTGCCAGCAGTTTAGGGGGACAGAGCTATGGCTACACCTTC
>TRBV3-1/TRBV3-2|14|-|TRBJ1-2|-
CASSQWTTNYGYTF
TGTGCCAGCAGCCAGTGGACAACTAACTATGGCTACACCTTC
>TRBV28|11|-|TRBJ2-5|-
CASSSGETQYF
TGTGCCAGCAGTTCCGGAGAGACCCAGTACTTC
>TRBV7-8|16|TRBD1|TRBJ1-2|once
CASSLVRTGKVQGYTF
TGTGCCAGCAGCTTAGTACGGACAGGGAAGGTGCAAGGCTACACCTTC
>TRBV6-4|13|TRBD1|TRBJ2-5|-
CASSGDRGETQYF
TGTGCCAGCAGTGGGGACAGGGGAGAGACCCAGTACTTC